These 5 T cell receptor beta chains were all obtained from the same sample, sequenced in a study of T cells after yellow fever vaccination. TCRdb reprocessed the 5' RACE reads via MiXCR and lists one record per CDR3 protein. The sample shows around 350,000 distinct CDR3 sequences, 6.2% of them seen only once. Sample: PBMCs, taken 5 days after the yellow fever booster vaccination. The receptors derive from a man aged 25-40 years who received the YFV17D yellow fever vaccine.

The chain combines TRBV19 with TRBJ1-5; D is unresolved. Germline V lookup: CDR1 LNHDA, CDR2 SQIVND (reference sequence). CDR3 length: 15 residues. Between the trimmed V and J ends, which lost 7 bases and 1 base, there was a span of 14 bases. In nucleotides, the CDR3 is TGTGCCAGTACCATGGGCCCGGGAAGCAATCAGCCCCAGCATTTT. Translation gives CASTMGPGSNQPQHF.

This chain uses TRBV7-8 with TRBJ2-3, with D uncertain. The CDR3 covers 12 residues. Trimming removed 5 bases from V and 6 bases from J, with 9 bases in between. Germline V gene data show CDR1 as SGHVS and CDR2 as FQNEAQ. CDR3 sequence: CASSVISDTQYF. The CDR3 DNA sequence: TGTGCCAGCAGCGTAATCTCCGATACGCAGTATTTT.

This clonotype was observed many times. This chain connects TRBV15 to TRBJ2-2; no reliable D call. The CDR3 is 12 amino acids. Trimming pared 5 bases from V and 6 bases from J, leaving 7 bases between. Germline values: CDR1 LNHNV, CDR2 YYDKDF (reference sequence). The CDR3 DNA sequence: TGTGCCACCAGCGTCCGAGCCGGGGAGCTGTTTTTT. It yields the protein CATSVRAGELFF. Filled out from reference TRBV15 and TRBJ2-2, the complete variable domain reads DAMVIQNPRYQVTQFGKPVTLSCSQTLNHNVMYWYQQKSSQAPKLLFHYYDKDFNNEADTPDNFQSRRPNTSFCFLDIRSPGLGDTAMYLCATSVRAGELFFGEGSRLTVL.

The rearrangement uses TRBV3-1 and TRBJ2-2; 12 bases map to TRBD2. Looked up from germline, CDR1 is LGHDT and CDR2 is YNNKEL (reference sequence). The CDR3 has 18 residues. V gave up 4 bases and J gave up 0 bases; unmatched junction bases: 6. In DNA form, the CDR3 reads TGTGCCAGCAGCCCACCTACTAGCGGGAGGTCGAACACCGGGGAGCTGTTTTTT. The encoded protein is CASSPPTSGRSNTGELFF.

This clonotype has ten or more counts. The rearrangement joins TRBV19 to TRBJ2-3, with 10 bases identical to TRBD1. Germline V gene lookup returns CDR1 LNHDA and CDR2 SQIVND (reference sequence). V lost 4 bases and J lost 6; bases outside the gene matches: 7. CDR3 length equals 15 residues. DNA for the CDR3: TGTGCCAGTAGTACGACAGGGGGCGGATGGGATACGCAGTATTTT. This sequence encodes CASSTTGGGWDTQYF.